Listed below are T cell receptor beta chains from one sample, sequenced in a study of blood T cell repertoires in COVID-19. Measured with immunoSEQ multiplex PCR; TCRdb has only the in-frame clones, and not every one. The sample has 380,000 or so clones; 70% to 90% are singletons. The sequenced material came from peripheral blood. The receptors were sampled from a man between 40 and 49 years old with acute or convalescent COVID-19. CDR3s include the opening cysteine and the closing phenylalanine or tryptophan. D genes are given only for firm matches. Clone size, where shown, is once, few, many, or a class for clones that have expanded.

15,TRBJ1-2,-,TRBV3-1/TRBV3-2,TRBD1,CASSHRTGARYGYTF,TGTGCCAGCAGCCATAGGACAGGGGCCCGTTATGGCTACACCTTC
15,TRBJ1-2,-,TRBV19,-,CASSSRQLIYHGYTF,TGTGCCAGTAGTTCCCGACAGCTCATTTATCATGGCTACACCTTC
15,TRBJ1-2,-,TRBV27,TRBD1,CASSWTRDRGLGYTF,TGTGCCAGCAGTTGGACACGGGACAGGGGGCTTGGCTACACCTTC
13,TRBJ1-5,-,TRBV6-5,-,CASSIQGGQPQHF,TGTGCCAGCAGCATACAGGGCGGTCAGCCCCAGCATTTT
13,TRBJ1-2,-,TRBV19,TRBD1,CASSITGEWGYTF,TGTGCCAGTAGTATAACAGGGGAGTGGGGCTACACCTTC
14,TRBJ1-5,-,TRBV13,-,CASSLNGEHQPQHF,TGTGCCAGCAGCTTAAACGGGGAACATCAGCCCCAGCATTTT
17,TRBJ1-2,-,TRBV7-9,TRBD1,CASSVGGTGASNYGYTF,TGTGCCAGCAGCGTAGGGGGGACAGGGGCTTCCAACTATGGCTACACCTTC
15,TRBJ1-6,-,TRBV9,TRBD1,CASSGGTGRNSPLHF,TGTGCCAGCAGCGGCGGGACAGGGCGTAATTCACCCCTCCACTTT
14,TRBJ2-1,-,TRBV24-1,-,CATSDYRDYNEQFF,TGTGCCACCAGTGATTACAGGGACTACAATGAGCAGTTCTTC
17,TRBJ2-2,-,TRBV4-1,TRBD2,CASSQKPGPGGTGELFF,TGCGCCAGCAGCCAAAAACCCGGGCCGGGGGGCACCGGGGAGCTGTTTTTT
15,TRBJ2-1,-,TRBV5-8,-,CASTRGRHGSNEQFF,TGTGCCAGCACGCGCGGGCGACACGGGTCCAATGAGCAGTTCTTC
13,TRBJ1-1,-,TRBV7-2,-,CASSFLGGTEAFF,TGTGCCAGCAGCTTTTTAGGGGGAACTGAAGCTTTCTTT
14,TRBJ1-1,-,TRBV7-9,-,CASRPLGRVTEAFF,TGTGCCAGCAGACCCCTAGGCAGGGTCACTGAAGCTTTCTTT
17,TRBJ1-2,-,TRBV24-1,-,CATSDLRLGEAHYGYTF,TGTGCCACCAGTGATTTGCGCTTGGGGGAGGCCCACTATGGCTACACCTTC
15,TRBJ2-7,-,TRBV3-1/TRBV3-2,TRBD2,CASSQGLAGGYEQYF,TGTGCCAGCAGCCAAGGACTAGCGGGAGGGTACGAGCAGTACTTC
13,TRBJ1-1,-,TRBV9,-,CASSVQGSTEAFF,TGTGCCAGCAGCGTACAGGGGTCCACTGAAGCTTTCTTT
12,TRBJ2-2,-,TRBV27,-,CASRAPTGELFF,TGTGCCAGCCGAGCACCCACCGGGGAGCTGTTTTTT
14,TRBJ1-2,-,TRBV30,-,CAWSVGQGFYGYTF,TGTGCCTGGAGTGTAGGCCAGGGTTTCTATGGCTACACCTTC
18,TRBJ1-6,-,TRBV6-1,-,CASSEGRIRGGYNSPLHF,TGTGCCAGCAGTGAAGGAAGGATCCGGGGAGGTTATAATTCACCCCTCCACTTT
14,TRBJ2-5,-,TRBV7-2,-,CASSQGPREETQYF,TGTGCCAGCAGCCAGGGGCCGCGCGAAGAGACCCAGTACTTC
15,TRBJ2-1,-,TRBV5-1,TRBD1,CASSSQGVSYNEQFF,TGCGCCAGCAGCTCACAGGGGGTCTCCTACAATGAGCAGTTCTTC
15,TRBJ1-2,-,TRBV7-9,TRBD1,CASSLRDRGDYGYTF,TGTGCCAGCAGCCTTCGGGACAGGGGGGACTATGGCTACACCTTC
14,TRBJ1-4,-,TRBV18,TRBD1,CASSPGTGRRKLFF,TGTGCCAGCTCACCAGGGACAGGGAGGCGAAAACTGTTTTTT
16,TRBJ1-2,-,TRBV7-9,-,CASSPGASTSNYGYTF,TGTGCCAGCAGCCCAGGGGCGAGCACCTCTAACTATGGCTACACCTTC
15,TRBJ2-1,-,TRBV7-2,TRBD2,CASSLGLSGAEEQFF,TGTGCCAGCAGCTTAGGATTAAGCGGGGCGGAGGAGCAGTTCTTC
15,TRBJ1-1,-,TRBV5-7,TRBD1,CASSASTGVYTEAFF,TGTGCCAGCAGCGCCTCTACAGGGGTCTACACTGAAGCTTTCTTT
14,TRBJ1-1,-,TRBV3-1/TRBV3-2,TRBD1,CASSSRDRVTEAFF,TGTGCCAGCAGCTCCCGGGACAGGGTGACTGAAGCTTTCTTT
14,TRBJ2-1,-,TRBV25-1,TRBD2,CASSGAGGVNEQFF,TGTGCCAGCAGTGGAGCGGGAGGGGTCAATGAGCAGTTCTTC
15,TRBJ1-5,-,TRBV1,-,CTSGRTGWLRQPQHF,TGCACCAGCGGTAGGACAGGGTGGCTGCGTCAGCCCCAGCATTTT
17,TRBJ2-1,-,TRBV4-1,TRBD1,CASSQNWWQGARNEQFF,TGCGCCAGCAGCCAAAATTGGTGGCAGGGGGCGAGGAATGAGCAGTTCTTC
15,TRBJ2-3,-,TRBV3-1/TRBV3-2,TRBD2,CASMSTSGEGPTQYF,TGTGCCAGCATGTCGACTAGCGGGGAAGGGCCGACGCAGTATTTT
18,TRBJ1-3,-,TRBV5-1,TRBD1,CASSLDMTTGGTGNTIYF,TGCGCCAGCAGCCTGGATATGACGACAGGGGGAACTGGAAACACCATATATTTT
12,TRBJ2-4,once,TRBV3-1/TRBV3-2,-,CASRGSEDIQYF,TGTGCCAGCAGAGGCAGTGAGGACATTCAGTACTTC
13,TRBJ2-7,-,TRBV10-3,TRBD1,CAISDRVSYEQYF,TGTGCCATCAGCGACAGGGTTTCCTACGAGCAGTACTTC
14,TRBJ2-3,-,TRBV5-1,TRBD2,CASRGSTSGDTQYF,TGCGCCAGCCGTGGTTCGACTAGCGGGGACACGCAGTATTTT
14,TRBJ2-4,-,TRBV3-1/TRBV3-2,-,CASSQETGVNIQYF,TGTGCCAGCAGCCAAGAAACCGGAGTGAACATTCAGTACTTC
17,TRBJ2-5,-,TRBV28,TRBD2,CASSSAGLAVHQETQYF,TGTGCCAGCAGTTCCGCCGGACTAGCGGTACACCAAGAGACCCAGTACTTC
19,TRBJ2-1,-,TRBV5-1,TRBD1,CASSGVGGQGFFSYNEQFF,TGCGCCAGCAGCGGGGTTGGGGGACAGGGATTTTTTTCCTACAATGAGCAGTTCTTC
19,TRBJ2-3,-,TRBV7-3,-,CASSLRPTPGDPRTDTQYF,TGTGCCAGCAGCTTACGCCCCACCCCGGGGGACCCCCGCACAGATACGCAGTATTTT
13,TRBJ1-1,once,TRBV3-1/TRBV3-2,-,CASSRVQGVEAFF,TGTGCCAGCAGCCGGGTACAGGGAGTTGAAGCTTTCTTT
11,TRBJ2-3,-,TRBV6-5,-,CASTGTDTQYF,TGTGCCAGCACTGGCACAGATACGCAGTATTTT
15,TRBJ2-7,-,TRBV11-2,TRBD2,CASSPGTSGTYEQYF,TGTGCCAGCAGCCCGGGGACTAGTGGGACCTACGAGCAGTACTTC